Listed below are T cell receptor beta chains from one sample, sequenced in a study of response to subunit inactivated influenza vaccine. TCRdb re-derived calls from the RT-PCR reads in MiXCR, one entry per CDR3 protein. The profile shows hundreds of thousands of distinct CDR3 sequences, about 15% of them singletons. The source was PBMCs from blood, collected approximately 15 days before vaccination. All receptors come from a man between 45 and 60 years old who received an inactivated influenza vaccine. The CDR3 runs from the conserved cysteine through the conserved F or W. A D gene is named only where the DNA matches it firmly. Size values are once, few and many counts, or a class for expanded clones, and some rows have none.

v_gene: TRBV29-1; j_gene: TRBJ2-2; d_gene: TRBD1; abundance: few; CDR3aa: CSATTGITGELFF; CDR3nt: TGCAGCGCAACGACAGGGATCACCGGGGAGCTGTTTTTT
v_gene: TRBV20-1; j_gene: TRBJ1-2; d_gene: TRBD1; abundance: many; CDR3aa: CSARTGADYGYTF; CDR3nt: TGCAGTGCGCGTACAGGGGCCGACTATGGCTACACCTTC
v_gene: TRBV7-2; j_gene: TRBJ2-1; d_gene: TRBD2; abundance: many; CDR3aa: CASSYSGSTYNEQFF; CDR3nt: TGTGCCAGCAGCTATAGCGGGAGCACCTACAATGAGCAGTTCTTC
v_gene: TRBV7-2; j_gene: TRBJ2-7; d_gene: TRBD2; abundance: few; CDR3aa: CASRAGGYEQYF; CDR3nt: TGTGCCAGCAGAGCGGGAGGATACGAGCAGTACTTC
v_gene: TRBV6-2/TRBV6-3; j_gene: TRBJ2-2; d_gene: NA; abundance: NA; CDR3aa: CASISRLGVANTGELFF; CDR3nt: TGTGCCAGCATCTCTCGCTTAGGGGTCGCGAACACCGGGGAGCTGTTTTTT
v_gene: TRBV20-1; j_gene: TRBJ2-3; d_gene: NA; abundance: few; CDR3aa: CSARSGDSTDTQYF; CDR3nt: TGCAGTGCTAGATCCGGGGATAGCACAGATACGCAGTATTTT
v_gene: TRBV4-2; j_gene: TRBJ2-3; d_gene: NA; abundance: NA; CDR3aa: CASSQEVGRSTDTQYF; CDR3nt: TGTGCCAGCAGCCAAGAAGTAGGGCGTAGCACAGATACGCAGTATTTT
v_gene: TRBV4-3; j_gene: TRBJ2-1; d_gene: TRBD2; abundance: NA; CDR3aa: CASSQVWGGGSNEQFF; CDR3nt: TGCGCCAGCAGCCAAGTGTGGGGCGGCGGGAGCAATGAGCAGTTCTTC
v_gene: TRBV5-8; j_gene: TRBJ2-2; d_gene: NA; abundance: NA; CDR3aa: CASSLVAGPNTGELFF; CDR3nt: TGTGCCAGCAGCTTGGTCGCGGGACCGAACACCGGGGAGCTGTTTTTT
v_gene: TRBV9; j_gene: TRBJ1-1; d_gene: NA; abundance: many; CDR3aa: CASSGGGLNTEAFF; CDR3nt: TGTGCCAGCAGCGGAGGGGGTTTGAACACTGAAGCTTTCTTT
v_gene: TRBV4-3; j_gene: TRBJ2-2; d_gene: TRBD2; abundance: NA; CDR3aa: CASSRAGTSVTGELFF; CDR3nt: TGCGCCAGCAGCCGGGCCGGGACTAGCGTCACCGGGGAGCTGTTTTTT
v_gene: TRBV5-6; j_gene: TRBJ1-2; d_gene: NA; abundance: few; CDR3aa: CASSFGRARGSYGYTF; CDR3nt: TGTGCCAGCAGCTTCGGTAGGGCGCGGGGATCCTATGGCTACACCTTC
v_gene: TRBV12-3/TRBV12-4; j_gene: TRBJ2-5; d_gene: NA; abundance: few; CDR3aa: CASSSSRDGETQYF; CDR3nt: TGTGCCAGCAGTTCCTCCAGGGACGGGGAGACCCAGTACTTC
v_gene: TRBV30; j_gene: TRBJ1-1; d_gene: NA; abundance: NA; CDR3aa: CAWSLDSHTEAFF; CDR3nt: TGTGCCTGGAGTTTAGACAGCCACACTGAAGCTTTCTTT
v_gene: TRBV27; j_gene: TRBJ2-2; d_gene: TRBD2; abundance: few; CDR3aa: CASSLGSAGGELFF; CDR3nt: TGTGCCAGCAGTTTAGGATCAGCGGGAGGGGAGCTGTTTTTT
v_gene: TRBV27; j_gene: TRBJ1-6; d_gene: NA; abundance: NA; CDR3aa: CASSLSRSPLHF; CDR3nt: TGTGCCAGCAGTTTATCTCGTTCACCCCTCCACTTT
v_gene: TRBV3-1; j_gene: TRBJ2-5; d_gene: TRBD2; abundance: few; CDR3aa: CASSQRMTSGRGETQYF; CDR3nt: TGTGCCAGCAGCCAAAGAATGACTAGCGGGAGGGGAGAGACCCAGTACTTC
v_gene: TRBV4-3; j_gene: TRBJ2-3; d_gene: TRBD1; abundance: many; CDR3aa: CASSRGTSTDTQYF; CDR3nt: TGTGCCAGCAGCAGGGGGACGAGCACAGATACGCAGTATTTT
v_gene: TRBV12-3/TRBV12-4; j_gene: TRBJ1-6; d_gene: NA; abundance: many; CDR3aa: CASSLVSNSPLHF; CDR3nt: TGTGCCAGCAGTTTAGTCAGTAATTCACCCCTCCACTTT
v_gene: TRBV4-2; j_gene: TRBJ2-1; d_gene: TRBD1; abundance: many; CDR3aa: CASSPPGQISNEQFF; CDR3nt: TGTGCCAGCAGCCCACCGGGACAGATCTCCAATGAGCAGTTCTTC
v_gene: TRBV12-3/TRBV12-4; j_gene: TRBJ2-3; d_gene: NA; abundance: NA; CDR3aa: CASSLFLASTDTQYF; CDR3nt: TGTGCCAGCAGTTTATTCCTCGCTAGCACAGATACGCAGTATTTT
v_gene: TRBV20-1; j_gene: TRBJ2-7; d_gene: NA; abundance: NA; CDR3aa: CSAVDLDRSYEQYF; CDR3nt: TGCAGTGCGGTAGACTTGGACAGATCCTACGAGCAGTACTTC
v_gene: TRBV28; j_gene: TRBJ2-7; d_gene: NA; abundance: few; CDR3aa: CASSPLAIEQYF; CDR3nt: TGTGCCAGCAGTCCCCTTGCGATCGAGCAGTACTTC
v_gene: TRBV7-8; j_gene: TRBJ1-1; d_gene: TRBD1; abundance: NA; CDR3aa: CASSVGQGGYTEAFF; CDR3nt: TGTGCCAGCAGCGTCGGACAGGGAGGATACACTGAAGCTTTCTTT
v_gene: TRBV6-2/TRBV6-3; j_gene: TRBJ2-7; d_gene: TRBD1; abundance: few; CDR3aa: CASHWFRGSSYEQYF; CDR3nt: TGTGCCAGCCATTGGTTCAGGGGGTCCTCCTACGAGCAGTACTTC
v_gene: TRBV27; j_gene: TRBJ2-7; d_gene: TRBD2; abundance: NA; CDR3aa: CASNGLAGGGEQYF; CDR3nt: TGTGCCAGCAATGGGCTAGCGGGAGGGGGCGAGCAGTACTTC
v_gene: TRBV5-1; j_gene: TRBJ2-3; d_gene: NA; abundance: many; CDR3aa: CASSSTRLDTQYF; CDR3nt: TGCGCCAGCAGCTCGACTAGATTGGATACGCAGTATTTT
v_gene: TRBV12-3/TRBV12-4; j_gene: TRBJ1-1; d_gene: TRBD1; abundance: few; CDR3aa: CASSVNPAGGGTEAFF; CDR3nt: TGTGCCAGCAGTGTAAATCCGGCAGGGGGTGGCACTGAAGCTTTCTTT
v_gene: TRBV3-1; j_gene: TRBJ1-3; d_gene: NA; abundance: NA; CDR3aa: CASSLVYTSSGNTIYF; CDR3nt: TGTGCCAGCAGCCTCGTATACACGAGCTCTGGAAACACCATATATTTT
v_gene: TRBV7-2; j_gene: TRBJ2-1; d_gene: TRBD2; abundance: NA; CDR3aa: CASSRSGRTGNEQFF; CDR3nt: TGTGCCAGCAGCCGGAGCGGGAGGACCGGCAATGAGCAGTTCTTC
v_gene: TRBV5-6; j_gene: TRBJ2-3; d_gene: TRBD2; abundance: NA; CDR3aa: CASSLAGDHWDTQYF; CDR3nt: TGTGCCAGCAGCTTAGCGGGAGATCATTGGGATACGCAGTATTTT
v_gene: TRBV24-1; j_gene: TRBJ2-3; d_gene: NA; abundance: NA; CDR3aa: CATSDRGSGTDTQYF; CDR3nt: TGTGCCACCAGTGACAGGGGATCGGGCACAGATACGCAGTATTTT
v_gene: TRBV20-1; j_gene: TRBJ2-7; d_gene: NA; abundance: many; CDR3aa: CSARDLAGKYEQYF; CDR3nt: TGCAGTGCTAGAGATCTTGCAGGGAAATACGAGCAGTACTTC
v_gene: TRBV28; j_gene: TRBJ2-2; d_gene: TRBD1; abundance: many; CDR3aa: CASSKMTGLSGELFF; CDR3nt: TGTGCCAGCAGCAAGATGACAGGGTTGTCCGGGGAGCTGTTTTTT
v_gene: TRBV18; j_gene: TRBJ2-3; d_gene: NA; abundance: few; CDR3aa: CASSPGSRRDTQYF; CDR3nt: TGTGCCAGCTCACCAGGGTCAAGGAGAGATACGCAGTATTTT
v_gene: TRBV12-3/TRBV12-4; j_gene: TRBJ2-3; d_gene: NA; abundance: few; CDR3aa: CASSIRQASSTDTQYF; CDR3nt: TGTGCCAGCAGTATCAGGCAAGCGAGTAGCACAGATACGCAGTATTTT
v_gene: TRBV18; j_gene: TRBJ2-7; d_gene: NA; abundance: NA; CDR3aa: CASSPIRNYEQYF; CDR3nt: TGTGCCAGCTCACCCATCCGGAACTACGAGCAGTACTTC
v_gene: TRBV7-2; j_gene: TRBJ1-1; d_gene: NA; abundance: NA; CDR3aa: CASSLGGGFEAFF; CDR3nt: TGTGCCAGCAGCTTGGGGGGTGGCTTTGAAGCTTTCTTT
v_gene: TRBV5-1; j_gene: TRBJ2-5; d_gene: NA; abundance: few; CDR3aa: CASSRAVETQYF; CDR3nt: TGCGCCAGCAGCCGGGCGGTAGAGACCCAGTACTTC
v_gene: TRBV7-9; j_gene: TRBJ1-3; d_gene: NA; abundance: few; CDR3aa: CASSILKGTGGNTIYF; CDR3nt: TGTGCCAGCAGCATATTGAAGGGGACTGGTGGAAACACCATATATTTT
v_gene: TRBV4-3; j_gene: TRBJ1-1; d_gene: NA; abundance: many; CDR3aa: CASSQDIRGSTEAFF; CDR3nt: TGCGCCAGCAGCCAAGATATCAGGGGTAGCACTGAAGCTTTCTTT
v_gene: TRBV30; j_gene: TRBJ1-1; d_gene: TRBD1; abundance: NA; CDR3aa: CAWSTGVNTEAFF; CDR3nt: TGTGCCTGGAGCACAGGGGTTAACACTGAAGCTTTCTTT
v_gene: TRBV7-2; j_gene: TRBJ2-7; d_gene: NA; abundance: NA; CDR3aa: CASGDYYEQYF; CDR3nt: TGTGCCAGCGGAGACTACTACGAGCAGTACTTC
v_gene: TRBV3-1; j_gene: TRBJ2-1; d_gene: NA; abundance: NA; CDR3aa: CASSPNAVSYNEQFF; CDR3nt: TGTGCCAGCAGCCCCAACGCAGTTTCCTACAATGAGCAGTTCTTC
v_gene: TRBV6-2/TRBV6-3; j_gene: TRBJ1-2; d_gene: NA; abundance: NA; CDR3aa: CASSYGSYGYAF; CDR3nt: TGTGCCAGCAGTTACGGCAGCTATGGCTACGCCTTC
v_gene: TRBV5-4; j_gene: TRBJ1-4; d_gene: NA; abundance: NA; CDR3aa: CASRLGWSRSFATNEKLFF; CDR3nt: TGTGCCAGCAGATTAGGATGGAGTCGGTCCTTTGCAACTAATGAAAAACTGTTTTTT
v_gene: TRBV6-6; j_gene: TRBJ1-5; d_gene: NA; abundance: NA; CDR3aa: CASSYGLEPQHF; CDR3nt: TGTGCCAGCAGTTATGGCTTGGAGCCCCAGCATTTT
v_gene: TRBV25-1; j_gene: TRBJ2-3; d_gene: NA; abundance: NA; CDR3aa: CASTGGVPDTQYF; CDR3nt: TGTGCCAGCACCGGAGGCGTCCCAGATACGCAGTATTTT
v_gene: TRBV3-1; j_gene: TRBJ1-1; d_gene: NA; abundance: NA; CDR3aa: CASSPWDNARTEAFF; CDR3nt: TGTGCCAGCAGTCCCTGGGACAACGCCCGAACTGAAGCTTTCTTT
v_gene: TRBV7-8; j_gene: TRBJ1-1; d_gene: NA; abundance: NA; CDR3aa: CASSPGRGITEAFF; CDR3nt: TGTGCCAGCAGCCCAGGTCGGGGGATCACTGAAGCTTTCTTT
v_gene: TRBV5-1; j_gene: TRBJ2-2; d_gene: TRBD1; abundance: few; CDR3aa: CASSGLTGTGSAGELFF; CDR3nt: TGCGCCAGCAGCGGCCTCACCGGGACAGGGTCTGCCGGGGAGCTGTTTTTT
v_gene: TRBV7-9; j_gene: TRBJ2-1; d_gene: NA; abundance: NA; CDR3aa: CASSPRLGVSLNEQFF; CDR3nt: TGTGCCAGCAGCCCACGACTAGGGGTGAGTCTAAATGAGCAGTTCTTC
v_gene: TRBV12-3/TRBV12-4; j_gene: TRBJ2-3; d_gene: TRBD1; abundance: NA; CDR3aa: CASSFGGQGADTQYF; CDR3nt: TGTGCCAGCAGTTTCGGCGGACAGGGGGCAGATACGCAGTATTTT
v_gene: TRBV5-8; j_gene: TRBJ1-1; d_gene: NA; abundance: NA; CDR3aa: CASSRYNNQLVTEAFF; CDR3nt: TGTGCCAGCAGCAGGTACAACAACCAGTTAGTCACTGAAGCTTTCTTT
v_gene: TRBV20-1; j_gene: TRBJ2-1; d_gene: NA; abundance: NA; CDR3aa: CSARSVGSGSYNEQFF; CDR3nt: TGCAGTGCTAGATCTGTGGGGTCTGGCTCCTACAATGAGCAGTTCTTC
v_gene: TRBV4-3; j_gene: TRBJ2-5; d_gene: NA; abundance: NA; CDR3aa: CASSQGEIYSGTYQETQYF; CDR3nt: TGCGCCAGCAGCCAAGGCGAGATTTACAGCGGAACGTACCAAGAGACCCAGTACTTC
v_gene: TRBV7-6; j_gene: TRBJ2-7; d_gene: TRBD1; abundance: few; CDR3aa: CASSLGGQGRSYEQYF; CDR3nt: TGTGCCAGCAGCTTAGGGGGACAGGGGCGCTCCTACGAGCAGTACTTC